The 14 T cell receptor beta chains below come from one sample, sequenced in a study of OX40 agonist ivuxolimab in advanced cancers. TCRdb's table, derived via immunoSEQ multiplex PCR, lists solely in-frame clones and lacks some. The data contain tens of thousands of clones, around 84% of them singletons. This specimen was CD4+ or CD8+ T cells sorted from blood, taken in a trial of the OX40 agonist ivuxolimab. The receptors stem from an adult with an advanced solid tumor such as melanoma, head and neck, liver or kidney cancer.

The chain carries TRBV4-1 and TRBJ1-1; TRBD1 agrees at 8 bases. The V and J ends lost 0 bases and 4 bases, in that order; junction bases with no gene match: 13. The CDR3 covers 18 residues. Germline V gene data show CDR1 as MGHRA and CDR2 as YSYEKL. The CDR3 region is CASSQDSRQGLKSTEAFF. The CDR3 nucleotides read TGCGCCAGCAGCCAAGATTCCCGACAGGGGCTCAAGTCCACTGAAGCTTTCTTT.

This clone has only a few counts. This sequence joins TRBV6-1 and TRBJ2-1, with TRBD2 as a possible D gene (5 bases). V gave up 7 bases and J gave up 4 bases, with 14 bases separating them. This CDR3 contains 14 residues. Looked up from germline, CDR1 is MNHNS and CDR2 is SASEGT. CDR3 DNA: TGTGCCAGCATAACTAGGTCAATTTACAATGAGCAGTTCTTC. This sequence encodes CASITRSIYNEQFF.

The chain employs TRBV6-6 and TRBJ2-3; D is possibly TRBD2 (6 bases). Trimming shortened V by 2 bases and J by 4 bases, and 16 bases separated the two germline ends. In germline, CDR1 is MNHNY, CDR2 SVGAGI (reference sequence). This CDR3 is built from 16 residues. CDR3 sequence: CASSYPALGGADTQYF. DNA of the CDR3: TGTGCCAGCAGTTACCCCGCCTTAGGCGGGGCAGATACGCAGTATTTT.

This clone was detected only once. The V gene is TRBV14, the J gene TRBJ2-5; 7 bases are a match to TRBD2. CDR3 length equals 17 residues. With 1 base clipped from V and 1 base from J, the junction kept 9 bases outside the gene matches. Germline assignment: CDR1 SGHDN and CDR2 FVKESK. CDR3 region: CASSQGRGREVQETQYF. In DNA form, the CDR3 reads TGTGCCAGCAGCCAAGGGCGCGGTCGGGAGGTCCAAGAGACCCAGTACTTC.

The gene calls are TRBV5-5 and TRBJ2-4; 7 positions match TRBD1. This CDR3 spans 15 amino acids. Losses at the gene ends were 1 base for V and 8 bases for J; bases not matched to a gene: 9. CDR1 and CDR2 (germline): SGHKS, YYEKEE (reference sequence). DNA of the CDR3: TGTGCCAGCAGCTTGTGGTGGGGACAGCAAGACATTCAGTACTTC. Translated, it gives CASSLWWGQQDIQYF.

This sequence joins TRBV4-1 and TRBJ2-7; 11 positions agree with TRBD2. The CDR3 contains 17 residues. CDR1 and CDR2 from the germline V gene are MGHRA and YSYEKL. V lost 0 bases and J lost 4; bases outside the gene matches: 8. CDR3 coding DNA: TGCGCCAGCAGCCAAGATGGGGGGACTAGCGGCTTATACGAGCAGTACTTC. Its protein product is CASSQDGGTSGLYEQYF.

The CDR3 nucleotides read TGTGCCAGCAGCTTAGGGCAGAAGAATTCACCCCTCCACTTT. Amino acids: CASSLGQKNSPLHF. The chain has TRBV7-6 and TRBJ1-6; D uncertain. The V gene lost 1 base and the J gene lost 7 bases, with 8 bases spanning the gap. CDR3 size: 14 residues. In germline, CDR1 is SGHVS, CDR2 FNYEAQ. The whole variable domain, filled in from reference TRBV7-6 and TRBJ1-6, reads GAGVSQSPRYKVTKRGQDVALRCDPISGHVSLYWYRQALGQGPEFLTYFNYEAQQDKSGLPNDRFSAERPEGSISTLTIQRTEQRDSAMYRCASSLGQKNSPLHFGNGTRLTVT.

The genes are TRBV18 and TRBJ2-2; 7 positions match TRBD2. V shed 1 base and J 2 bases; nucleotides not matched to a gene: 4. The CDR3 runs 16 residues. Per the germline V gene, CDR1 is KGHSH and CDR2 is LQKENI. The CDR3 here is CASSPLPSGNTGELFF. The CDR3, as DNA: TGTGCCAGCTCACCACTTCCTAGCGGAAACACCGGGGAGCTGTTTTTT. Full variable domain (missing parts from reference TRBV18 and TRBJ2-2): NAGVMQNPRHLVRRRGQEARLRCSPMKGHSHVYWYRQLPEEGLKFMVYLQKENIIDESGMPKERFSAEFPKEGPSILRIQQVVRGDSAAYFCASSPLPSGNTGELFFGEGSRLTVL.

This clone occurred once. V is TRBV14 and J is TRBJ2-3; D is undetermined. Per germline, CDR1 SGHDN and CDR2 FVKESK. CDR3 length: 16 amino acids. Trimming pared 0 bases from V and 6 bases from J, leaving 16 bases between. CDR3 in DNA: TGTGCCAGCAGCCAAGACACTGGCTGGCCCCCGGATACGCAGTATTTT. Translating gives CASSQDTGWPPDTQYF.

J is TRBJ2-5 and V is TRBV4-2; 7 positions match TRBD1. Germline assignment: CDR1 LGHNA and CDR2 YNFKEQ. V was pared by 3 bases and J by 5 bases, with 9 bases of the junction left unmatched. CDR3 length equals 15 residues. Here the CDR3 reads CASSHNLQGQETQYF. In nucleotides, the CDR3 is TGTGCCAGCAGCCACAACCTCCAGGGACAGGAGACCCAGTACTTC.

The gene calls are TRBV5-6 and TRBJ1-3, with D hard to call. V lost 5 bases and J 1 base, leaving 10 bases between the germline ends. Germline CDR1 is SGHDT and CDR2 is YYEEEE. The CDR3 has 14 residues. The CDR3 is CASSTRRSGNTIYF. The CDR3 DNA is TGTGCCAGCAGTACCAGACGTTCTGGAAACACCATATATTTT.

The CDR3 DNA reads TGTGCCAGCAGTTCAACCGGGACAGGGACTGGCGGGGAGCTGTTTTTT. Its protein product is CASSSTGTGTGGELFF. V is TRBV6-5 and J is TRBJ2-2; 9 nucleotides agree with TRBD1. The CDR3 is 16 amino acids. CDR1 is MNHEY and CDR2 is SVGAGI in the germline V gene. Germline trimming cut 4 bases from V and 7 bases from J; bases unmatched to any gene: 10.

This rearrangement joins TRBV28 to TRBJ2-7; 8 positions match TRBD1. The CDR3 runs to 13 residues. CDR1 is MDHEN and CDR2 is SYDVKM in the germline V gene. Unmatched junction bases numbered 2, after V lost 5 bases and J lost 2 bases. The CDR3 DNA reads as TGTGCCAGCAGTCGGACAGGGACCTACGAGCAGTACTTC. This gives the protein CASSRTGTYEQYF.

The chain carries TRBV5-4 and TRBJ2-5; D possibly uses TRBD1 or TRBD2 (6 bases each). V dropped 4 bases and J dropped 6 bases, with 22 bases sitting between them. This CDR3 spans 16 amino acids. Germline assignment: CDR1 SGHNT and CDR2 YYREEE (reference sequence). The CDR3 DNA follows: TGTGCCAGCAGCCTCGGAGGGACACAGGGAGGCAAGACCCAGTACTTC. This encodes CASSLGGTQGGKTQYF.